This passage covers 32 T cell receptor beta chains from one sample sequenced in a study of CD8+CD57+ T cells in acquired aplastic anemia. Profiling that covered TCR beta VDJ and CDR3 relied on genomic DNA as its template. A single record per CDR3 protein comes from TCRdb applying MiXCR to the reads. The sample lists roughly 86,000 distinct CDR3 sequences; approximately 45% were seen once. Sequenced: sorted CD4+, CD8+, or CD8+CD57+ T cells (not recorded which) from PBMCs. Every receptor here comes from a human donor in good health, serving as a control.

In the case of this clonotype: A junction boundary mismatches the germline segment, possibly from a read error. The chain employs TRBV6-1 and TRBJ2-5; no reliable D call. The CDR3 runs to 14 residues. Germline loops: CDR1 MNHNS, CDR2 SASEGT. As DNA, the CDR3 is TGTGCCAGCAGTGAATGGCTCAAACAAGAGTCCCAGTACTTC. It codes for CASSEWLKQESQYF.

This clonotype was seen at least ten times. This chain uses TRBV4-2 with TRBJ2-7; 9 positions agree with TRBD2. This CDR3 comprises 17 residues. Germline V gene data show CDR1 as LGHNA and CDR2 as YNFKEQ. Trimming at V came to 6 bases and at J to 0 bases, leaving 12 bases not matched to a gene. The CDR3 DNA is TGTGCCAGCAGTGAGGGGAGCAGCGGGGGGACCTCCTACGAGCAGTACTTC. The encoded protein is CASSEGSSGGTSYEQYF.

This clonotype has a handful of counts. The chain combines TRBV4-1 with TRBJ1-1, with D possibly being TRBD1 (6 bases). Germline-derived CDR1 and CDR2 are MGHRA and YSYEKL. Trimming stripped 1 base from V and 6 bases from J, with 12 bases between. The CDR3 extends over 14 amino acids. The DNA for the CDR3 is TGCGCCAGCAGCCAAGGTACAGGGAGCCCTGAAGCTTTCTTT. It is translated as CASSQGTGSPEAFF.

This clonotype appeared many times. The chain carries TRBV6-1 and TRBJ2-7; the match to TRBD1 covers 7 bases. Per the germline V gene, CDR1 is MNHNS and CDR2 is SASEGT. V dropped 5 bases and J dropped 1; count of bases not matched to a gene: 5. This CDR3 is 14 amino acids long. Here the CDR3 reads CASSMTGSSYEQYF. CDR3 nucleotides: TGTGCCAGCAGTATGACAGGGTCATCCTACGAGCAGTACTTC.

A remark on this clonotype: This may be a read error: a much more frequent sequence differs by one nucleotide. The V gene is TRBV25-1, the J gene TRBJ1-4; the match to TRBD1 covers 7 bases. The germline CDR1 and CDR2 sequences are MGHDK and SYGVNS. The CDR3 consists of 14 residues. CDR3: CPSSSDRSNEKLFF. The CDR3 nucleotides read TGTCCCAGCAGCTCGGACAGGAGCAATGAAAAACTGTTTTTT.

This clonotype was seen repeatedly, ten times or more. An end of the junction does not agree with germline; a read error may underlie this. The chain couples TRBV6-1 to TRBJ2-7, with D hard to call. CDR3 length: 15 residues. The germline gives CDR1 MNHNS, CDR2 SASEGT. Here the CDR3 DNA reads TGTGCCAGCAGTCAAGACTCCACCACCGCCTACGAGCGGTACTTC. Translating gives CASSQDSTTAYERYF.

The chain combines TRBV7-3 with TRBJ1-2; D gene uncertain. This CDR3 comprises 14 residues. The ends were cut back, 5 bases at V and 0 bases at J, with 10 bases in the middle. Germline V lookup: CDR1 SGHTA, CDR2 FQGTGA. The CDR3 region is CASSPNYPNYGYTF. Written as DNA, the CDR3 is TGTGCCAGCAGCCCGAATTATCCTAACTATGGCTACACCTTC.

This rearrangement joins TRBV5-1 to TRBJ2-3; D is uncertain. Trimming pared 1 base from V and 2 bases from J, leaving 5 bases between. In germline, CDR1 is SGHRS, CDR2 YFSETQ. The CDR3 is made up of 13 amino acids. CDR3 DNA sequence: TGCGCCAGCAGCTTGAGGTACACAGATACGCAGTATTTT. Translation gives CASSLRYTDTQYF.

The genes are TRBV25-1 and TRBJ2-3; 7 positions match TRBD2. This CDR3 is built from 16 residues. CDR1 and CDR2 from the germline V gene are MGHDK and SYGVNS. V was clipped by 6 bases and J by 0 bases; unmatched bases: 9. CDR3: CASSYPSGSSTDTQYF. DNA for the CDR3: TGTGCCAGCAGCTACCCTAGCGGTTCCAGCACAGATACGCAGTATTTT.

This clonotype was recorded a few times. J is TRBJ1-2 and V is TRBV15, with D unresolved. In germline, CDR1 is LNHNV, CDR2 YYDKDF (reference sequence). The CDR3 is made up of 13 amino acids. The V gene lost 3 bases and the J gene lost 1 base, with 6 bases spanning the gap. CDR3 sequence reads: CATSSAGNYGYTF. The DNA of the CDR3 is TGTGCCACCAGCAGTGCGGGTAACTATGGCTACACCTTC. The whole variable domain, filled in from reference TRBV15 and TRBJ1-2, reads DAMVIQNPRYQVTQFGKPVTLSCSQTLNHNVMYWYQQKSSQAPKLLFHYYDKDFNNEADTPDNFQSRRPNTSFCFLDIRSPGLGDTAMYLCATSSAGNYGYTFGSGTRLTVV.

This clonotype appeared a few times. The gene calls are TRBV27 and TRBJ1-5, with 9 nucleotides matching TRBD1. With 6 bases clipped from V and 4 bases from J, the junction kept 7 bases outside the gene matches. Germline lookup yields CDR1 MNHEY and CDR2 SMNVEV (reference sequence). The CDR3 consists of 15 residues. CDR3 nucleotide sequence: TGTGCCAGCAGCCCAGGGACAGGGTTGAATCAGCCCCAGCATTTT. As protein: CASSPGTGLNQPQHF.

This clonotype was found many times. This chain links TRBV19 with TRBJ2-7, with 9 bases lining up with TRBD1. V lost 6 bases and J lost 6; bases outside the gene matches: 3. From germline, CDR1 is LNHDA and CDR2 SQIVND (reference sequence). The CDR3 is made up of 12 amino acids. The CDR3 sequence: CASRDRGSEQYF. DNA of the CDR3: TGTGCCAGTAGGGACAGGGGTAGCGAGCAGTACTTC.

This clonotype was recorded once. The chain carries TRBV2 and TRBJ2-7; D remains ambiguous. The V gene lost 11 bases and the J gene lost 0 bases, with 14 bases spanning the gap. Germline-derived CDR1 and CDR2 are SNHLY and FYNNEI. There are 13 residues in the CDR3. In nucleotides, the CDR3 is TGTGCCGGGGAAGATCAAGGCTCCTACGAGCAGTACTTC. Its translation is CAGEDQGSYEQYF.

This rearrangement joins TRBV7-8 to TRBJ1-2; D unresolved. The CDR3 covers 13 residues. The V and J ends lost 2 bases and 7 bases respectively, with 11 bases between them. CDR1 and CDR2 (germline): SGHVS, FQNEAQ. CDR3 nucleotide sequence: TGTGCCAGCAGCTTACGGTCCTCGACTGGCTACACCTTC. Residues: CASSLRSSTGYTF.

This chain connects TRBV12-3 or TRBV12-4 to TRBJ1-5; D is uncertain. The CDR3 has 13 residues. Trimming left V 8 bases short and J 2 bases short, with 10 bases between. CDR3 region: CASARGGNQPQHF. CDR3 bases: TGTGCCAGCGCCCGTGGAGGCAATCAGCCCCAGCATTTT.

This clonotype occurred many times. This rearrangement joins TRBV19 to TRBJ2-7, with D perhaps given as TRBD1 or TRBD2 (5 bases each). Per the germline V gene, CDR1 is LNHDA and CDR2 is SQIVND (reference sequence). Between the trimmed V and J ends, which lost 3 bases and 2 bases, there was a span of 14 bases. The CDR3 sequence is 15 residues long. In nucleotides, the CDR3 is TGTGCCAGTAGTATTGGCGCCGGGACGACCTACGAGCAGTACTTC. Amino acids: CASSIGAGTTYEQYF.

The table lists this clonotype with many counts. The chain employs TRBV5-5 and TRBJ2-7; unclear D gene. CDR3 size: 12 residues. The V end lost 2 bases, the J end lost 5 bases, and 8 bases lay between the germline ends. Germline values: CDR1 SGHKS, CDR2 YYEKEE (reference sequence). In DNA, the CDR3 is TGTGCCAGCAGCTTCTTTGGGAACGAGCAGTACTTC. Protein product: CASSFFGNEQYF. Variable domain in full (rest from reference TRBV5-5 and TRBJ2-7): DAGVTQSPTHLIKTRGQQVTLRCSPISGHKSVSWYQQVLGQGPQFIFQYYEKEERGRGNFPDRFSARQFPNYSSELNVNALLLGDSALYLCASSFFGNEQYFGPGTRLTVT.

This clonotype came up many times. V gene TRBV27 combines with J gene TRBJ2-7; 7 bases line up with TRBD2. The CDR3 extends over 14 amino acids. V shed 3 bases, J shed 4 bases, and the junction held 6 bases outside the gene matches. Germline V gene sequence: CDR1 MNHEY, CDR2 SMNVEV (reference sequence). This chain's CDR3 is CASSLASGLYEQYF. Here the CDR3 DNA reads TGTGCCAGCAGTTTGGCTAGCGGTCTGTACGAGCAGTACTTC.

The chain employs TRBV24-1 and TRBJ2-7, with TRBD1 identical over 9 bases. CDR3 length: 14 amino acids. V trimming: 6 bases; J trimming: 3 bases; junction bases outside the gene matches: 5. Germline loops: CDR1 KGHDR, CDR2 SFDVKD. The CDR3 here is CATSRDRVLYEQYF. The CDR3 DNA is TGTGCCACCAGTCGGGACAGGGTTCTCTACGAGCAGTACTTC.

V usage is TRBV7-8 and J usage is TRBJ2-6, with D hard to call. There are 16 residues in the CDR3. Trimming took off 9 bases at V and 2 bases at J, with 17 bases between the two ends. The V gene's germline CDR1 is SGHVS and CDR2 FQNEAQ. CDR3 in amino acids: CASSSRTLTGANVLTF. CDR3 nucleotide sequence: TGTGCCAGTAGTTCCCGGACCCTTACTGGGGCCAACGTCCTGACTTTC.

The CDR3 DNA sequence: TGTGCCAGCAGCCAAGATCGGGTGGGCAGCGGGCAAGGAGCTTTCTTT. This sequence encodes CASSQDRVGSGQGAFF. The chain combines TRBV14 with TRBJ1-1; D not resolved. Per the germline V gene, CDR1 is SGHDN and CDR2 is FVKESK. V was trimmed by 0 bases and J by 10 bases, leaving 21 bases between them. There are 16 residues in the CDR3.

There are many counts of this clonotype. The gene calls are TRBV20-1 and TRBJ1-3, with D possibly TRBD1 on 6 matching bases. Per the germline V gene, CDR1 is DFQATT and CDR2 is SNEGSKA (reference sequence). V was trimmed by 0 bases and J by 3 bases, leaving 15 bases between them. This CDR3 has 16 residues. The CDR3 sequence is CSARDLRAGDGNTIYF. In nucleotides, the CDR3 is TGCAGTGCTAGAGATCTCAGGGCAGGGGATGGAAACACCATATATTTT.

The table lists this clonotype with many counts. This chain's CDR3 is CASSPPGQTGLYGYTF. CDR3 coding DNA: TGTGCCAGCTCACCCCCGGGACAGACCGGACTCTATGGCTACACCTTC. This chain links TRBV18 with TRBJ1-2; TRBD1 agrees at 7 bases. This CDR3 has 16 amino acids. With 3 bases clipped from V and 4 bases from J, the junction kept 11 bases outside the gene matches. Per germline, CDR1 KGHSH and CDR2 LQKENI.

This clonotype occurred a few times. J is TRBJ2-7 and V is TRBV10-3; perhaps D is TRBD1 or TRBD2 (6 bases each). The V gene's germline CDR1 is ENHRY and CDR2 SYGVKD. This CDR3 region has 14 residues. V was pared by 2 bases and J by 2 bases, with 10 bases between. DNA of the CDR3: TGTGCCATCAGTGAGGGTAGGGGGGCCTACGAGCAGTACTTC. Translation gives CAISEGRGAYEQYF.

The V call is TRBV25-1, the J call TRBJ1-1; D is unresolved. V was trimmed by 3 bases and J by 7 bases, leaving 9 bases between them. CDR3 length equals 12 residues. Germline V lookup: CDR1 MGHDK, CDR2 SYGVNS. CDR3 DNA: TGTGCCAGCAGTGATTCCCTGCTTGAAGCTTTCTTT. Encoded protein: CASSDSLLEAFF.

This clonotype has more than one count but fewer than ten. The chain employs TRBV9 and TRBJ2-7; D unresolved. Germline-derived CDR1 and CDR2 are SGDLS and YYNGEE. The length of the CDR3 is 14 residues. V was cut by 0 bases and J by 2 bases, with 9 bases left in between. This CDR3 reads CASSVAPEAYEQYF. DNA for the CDR3: TGTGCCAGCAGCGTAGCTCCTGAGGCCTACGAGCAGTACTTC.

This sequence joins TRBV15 and TRBJ1-1; perhaps TRBD1 as D (6 bases). Germline V gives CDR1 LNHNV, CDR2 YYDKDF (reference sequence). V was trimmed by 0 bases and J by 7 bases, leaving 12 bases between them. The CDR3 runs to 14 residues. The CDR3 here is CATSRDRQGGEAFF. The CDR3 DNA reads as TGTGCCACCAGCAGAGATCGTCAAGGGGGTGAAGCTTTCTTT.

This clonotype has at least ten counts. The gene calls are TRBV20-1 and TRBJ2-3; D gene ambiguous. V was clipped by 0 bases and J by 2 bases, with 12 bases between them. Per germline, CDR1 DFQATT and CDR2 SNEGSKA (reference sequence). This CDR3 contains 15 residues. CDR3 residues: CSARDGNEPTDTQYF. In DNA, the CDR3 is TGCAGTGCTAGAGATGGTAACGAACCCACAGATACGCAGTATTTT.

The gene calls are TRBV10-2 and TRBJ1-1; tentative D call: TRBD1 (5 bases). V gave up 6 bases and J gave up 5 bases, with 16 bases separating them. The CDR3 totals 14 residues. Germline V gene sequence: CDR1 WSHSY, CDR2 SAAADI. CDR3 in DNA: TGCGCCAGCAGCCAACGGAGGGAGGGGACTGAAGCTTTCTTT. Its protein is CASSQRREGTEAFF.

J is TRBJ2-1 and V is TRBV10-2; 12 bases line up with TRBD2. Trimming cost V 6 bases and J 7 bases; bases outside gene matches: 13. Germline CDR1 reads WSHSY; CDR2 reads SAAADI. This CDR3 spans 17 amino acids. CDR3 region: CASRGLAGQGSGNEQFF. CDR3 bases: TGCGCCAGCAGGGGACTAGCGGGCCAAGGCTCAGGAAATGAGCAGTTCTTC.

This clonotype was picked up a small number of times. J is TRBJ2-3 and V is TRBV25-1; tentatively, D is TRBD2 (6 bases). From germline, CDR1 is MGHDK and CDR2 SYGVNS. Trimming removed 6 bases at V and 6 bases at J, with 22 bases between. The CDR3 loop spans 16 amino acids. The CDR3 is CASSLALGVGGDTQYF. DNA for the CDR3: TGTGCCAGCAGCTTAGCTCTAGGGGTAGGAGGGGATACGCAGTATTTT.

This clonotype showed up just a few times. This chain's CDR3 is CASSPPAGGPLFGYTF. The CDR3 bases are TGTGCCAGCTCACCCCCGGCCGGCGGCCCCCTATTTGGCTACACCTTC. This chain joins TRBV18 and TRBJ1-2; D is unclear. This CDR3 is 16 amino acids long. Trimming took 3 bases from V and 7 from J, leaving 21 bases between them. Germline V lookup: CDR1 KGHSH, CDR2 LQKENI.